The 32 T cell receptor beta chains below were found in one sample sequenced in a study of blood T cell repertoires in COVID-19. Profiled with immunoSEQ multiplex PCR; TCRdb holds only in-frame clones, not every one. Here the sample spans 200,000 to 250,000 clones, around 84% being singletons. Input material: peripheral blood. These receptors were taken from a woman of 80 years or more with COVID-19, enrolled during active disease.

This clone was recorded a few times. This rearrangement joins TRBV6-1 to TRBJ2-2; D is possibly TRBD1 (6 bases). With 3 bases removed from V and 0 bases from J, the gap between germline ends came to 11 bases. Germline assignment: CDR1 MNHNS and CDR2 SASEGT. This CDR3 comprises 16 residues. The CDR3 sequence is CASSETPGANTGELFF. DNA for the CDR3: TGTGCCAGCAGTGAGACTCCAGGGGCGAACACCGGGGAGCTGTTTTTT.

This clone was detected once. The chain links TRBV5-4 to TRBJ2-5; TRBD1 aligns across 10 bases. This CDR3 has 14 amino acids. With 5 bases clipped from V and 3 bases from J, the junction kept 4 bases outside the gene matches. Per the germline V gene, CDR1 is SGHNT and CDR2 is YYREEE (reference sequence). The chain's CDR3 is CASSWDRGKETQYF. For the CDR3, the DNA is TGTGCCAGCAGTTGGGACAGGGGTAAAGAGACCCAGTACTTC. The whole variable domain, remainder taken from reference TRBV5-4 and TRBJ2-5, is ETGVTQSPTHLIKTRGQQVTLRCSSQSGHNTVSWYQQALGQGPQFIFQYYREEENGRGNFPPRFSGLQFPNYSSELNVNALELDDSALYLCASSWDRGKETQYFGPGTRLLVL.

This sequence joins TRBV6-5 and TRBJ1-5; possible D gene TRBD1, 6 bases. Per germline, CDR1 MNHEY and CDR2 SVGAGI. This CDR3 spans 13 amino acids. Trimming removed 7 bases at V and 4 bases at J, with 11 bases between. The CDR3 sequence: CASNGQPNQPQHF. CDR3 DNA: TGTGCCAGCAACGGACAGCCAAATCAGCCCCAGCATTTT.

About this clone itself: The junction shows a germline mismatch at one end, possibly a read error. V usage is TRBV7-7 and J usage is TRBJ2-5; 9 nucleotides line up with TRBD2. CDR1 and CDR2 (germline): SSHAT, FNYEAQ (reference sequence). The CDR3 is 14 amino acids. CDR3 DNA sequence: TGTGCTAGCAGCTCTTCCACTAGCGGGGAGACCCAGTACTTC. Its translation is CASSSSTSGETQYF.

This chain joins TRBV5-5 and TRBJ1-2; 7 bases are a match to TRBD1. The CDR3 extends over 16 amino acids. Unmatched junction bases numbered 12, after V lost 1 base and J lost 6 bases. Germline V lookup: CDR1 SGHKS, CDR2 YYEKEE (reference sequence). CDR3 sequence reads: CASSLTGGKGAHGYTF. DNA of the CDR3: TGTGCCAGCAGCTTGACCGGAGGGAAGGGGGCGCATGGCTACACCTTC.

The chain uses TRBV5-4 and TRBJ2-3; TRBD1 is a possible D gene (6 bases). This CDR3 contains 13 residues. CDR1 is SGHNT and CDR2 is YYREEE in the germline V gene (reference sequence). Deletions cut 4 bases from V and 4 bases from J, with 10 bases between. In nucleotides, the CDR3 is TGTGCCAGCAGCCTTAAGGGGGCAGATACGCAGTATTTT. The encoded protein is CASSLKGADTQYF.

J is TRBJ1-1 and V is TRBV12-3 or TRBV12-4, with D perhaps matching TRBD1 (5 bases). The CDR3 has 11 residues. V was pared by 3 bases and J by 9 bases, with 8 bases between. The CDR3 reads CASSLGGKAFF. The DNA for the CDR3 is TGTGCCAGCAGTTTGGGGGGTAAAGCTTTCTTT.

The chain carries TRBV5-6 and TRBJ2-4, with a tentative D call TRBD1 (7 bases). The V and J ends lost 0 bases and 8 bases respectively, with 12 bases between them. CDR1 is SGHDT and CDR2 is YYEEEE in the germline V gene. This CDR3 region has 14 residues. For the CDR3, the DNA is TGTGCCAGCAGCTTGGAGGGGGCGGGGTACATTCAGTACTTC. Translating it yields CASSLEGAGYIQYF.

V and J are TRBV7-2 and TRBJ2-1, with D unresolved. The CDR3 has 14 amino acids. Trimming shortened V by 5 bases and J by 3 bases, and 11 bases separated the two germline ends. Germline V lookup: CDR1 SGHTA, CDR2 FQGNSA. CDR3 DNA: TGTGCCAGCAGCACAACACCCCTCTACAATGAGCAGTTCTTC. It is translated as CASSTTPLYNEQFF.

V is TRBV4-3 and J is TRBJ2-6; D not resolved. Germline V gives CDR1 LGHNA, CDR2 YSLEER. The CDR3 extends over 14 amino acids. The V gene lost 4 bases and the J gene lost 0 bases, with 4 bases spanning the gap. The CDR3 sequence: CASSRSSGANVLTF. CDR3 coding DNA: TGCGCCAGCAGCCGGAGCTCTGGGGCCAACGTCCTGACTTTC.

This chain connects TRBV9 to TRBJ2-2; 8 bases map to TRBD1. J gave up 0 bases and V 0 bases, and 10 bases lay outside the gene matches. Germline V gene lookup returns CDR1 SGDLS and CDR2 YYNGEE. This CDR3 is 19 amino acids long. The CDR3 region has the DNA TGTGCCAGCAGCGTAGTTGGGACAGGACACTTAGCGAACACCGGGGAGCTGTTTTTT. Translating gives CASSVVGTGHLANTGELFF.

The chain links TRBV2 to TRBJ2-5; 7 bases align to TRBD2. V lost 3 bases, J lost 5 bases, and 9 bases stayed unmatched. This CDR3 has 15 amino acids. Germline CDR1 is SNHLY and CDR2 is FYNNEI. CDR3 sequence (DNA): TGTGCCAGCAGTGACGGCAGCCAGGGAGGGGAGACCCAGTACTTC. This codes for CASSDGSQGGETQYF.

The chain couples TRBV7-3 to TRBJ1-1, with a weak D call TRBD1 (5 bases). The CDR3 runs 13 residues. V was shortened by 2 bases and J by 1 base, with 5 bases between the two germline ends. The germline V gene encodes CDR1 SGHTA and CDR2 FQGTGA. Here the CDR3 reads CASSLQGNTEAFF. Written as DNA, the CDR3 is TGTGCCAGCAGCTTACAGGGGAACACTGAAGCTTTCTTT.

CDR3 nucleotide sequence: TGTGCCAGCAGTTCACGCGACACTGAAGCTTTCTTT. Translating gives CASSSRDTEAFF. J is TRBJ1-1 and V is TRBV28; D remains unclear. V was cut by 4 bases and J by 3 bases, with 6 bases left in between. Per germline, CDR1 MDHEN and CDR2 SYDVKM. CDR3 length: 12 amino acids.

The gene calls are TRBV29-1 and TRBJ1-2; TRBD1 matches at 10 bases. Germline assignment: CDR1 SQVTM and CDR2 ANQGSEA. The CDR3 totals 15 residues. Trimming at V came to 7 bases and at J to 7 bases, leaving 15 bases not matched to a gene. CDR3 bases: TGCAGCGCTTGGGATCCGGGACAGGGGTCGGGTGGCTACACCTTC. Translation: CSAWDPGQGSGGYTF.

V usage is TRBV6-5 and J usage is TRBJ2-3; D unresolved. Per germline, CDR1 MNHEY and CDR2 SVGAGI. V was clipped by 6 bases and J by 3 bases, with 7 bases between them. The CDR3 sequence is 12 residues long. In nucleotides, the CDR3 is TGTGCCAGCAGCTCCGGGACAGATACGCAGTATTTT. Amino acid sequence: CASSSGTDTQYF.

The V and J genes are TRBV7-8 and TRBJ2-7; 7 bases fit TRBD1. Germline assignment: CDR1 SGHVS and CDR2 FQNEAQ. With V trimmed by 6 bases and J by 7 bases, 6 bases remained unmatched. The CDR3 is 12 residues long. The DNA for the CDR3 is TGTGCCAGCAGGGACAGGACCTTAGAGCAGTACTTC. This translates into CASRDRTLEQYF.

The chain uses TRBV9 and TRBJ1-2; tentatively, D is TRBD1 (6 bases). Germline V gene data show CDR1 as SGDLS and CDR2 as YYNGEE. Trimming pared 2 bases from V and 4 bases from J, leaving 15 bases between. The length of the CDR3 is 15 residues. CDR3 sequence: CASSVFSQGTYGYTF. CDR3 nucleotides: TGTGCCAGCAGCGTTTTTTCACAGGGAACCTATGGCTACACCTTC. Variable domain in full (rest from reference TRBV9 and TRBJ1-2): DSGVTQTPKHLITATGQRVTLRCSPRSGDLSVYWYQQSLDQGLQFLIQYYNGEERAKGNILERFSAQQFPDLHSELNLSSLELGDSALYFCASSVFSQGTYGYTFGSGTRLTVV.

This rearrangement joins TRBV6-6 to TRBJ1-3; TRBD1 agrees at 12 bases. This CDR3 region has 18 residues. The V and J ends lost 5 bases and 3 bases, in that order; junction bases with no gene match: 11. Per the germline V gene, CDR1 is MNHNY and CDR2 is SVGAGI (reference sequence). Written as DNA, the CDR3 is TGTGCCAGCAGTCGCTCCTCCGGGACAGGGGGCGGTGGAAACACCATATATTTT. This encodes CASSRSSGTGGGGNTIYF.

The chain joins TRBV19 to TRBJ2-2, with TRBD1 matching 8 bases. The CDR3 extends over 15 amino acids. V shed 4 bases, J shed 0 bases, and the junction held 1 base outside the gene matches. Germline CDR1 LNHDA, CDR2 SQIVND (reference sequence). DNA of the CDR3: TGTGCCAGTAGTACACAGGGGGCGAACACCGGGGAGCTGTTTTTT. This codes for CASSTQGANTGELFF.

The chain joins TRBV5-5 to TRBJ2-4, with D maybe TRBD1 (6 bases). Germline loops: CDR1 SGHKS, CDR2 YYEKEE (reference sequence). V was cut by 4 bases and J by 0 bases, with 14 bases left in between. This CDR3 has 16 amino acids. The CDR3 spells CASSPLTGLAKNIQYF. The CDR3 DNA follows: TGTGCCAGCAGCCCCTTAACAGGGCTAGCCAAAAACATTCAGTACTTC.

The V call is TRBV29-1, the J call TRBJ2-1, with D possibly being TRBD1 (6 bases). CDR1 and CDR2 (germline): SQVTM, ANQGSEA. V was pared by 6 bases and J by 6 bases, with 12 bases between. This CDR3 contains 12 residues. CDR3 sequence: CSVHTGSNEQFF. The CDR3 region has the DNA TGCAGCGTGCATACAGGGAGCAATGAGCAGTTCTTC.

V is TRBV5-1 and J is TRBJ1-5; 7 bases fit TRBD1. After removal of 9 bases from V and 7 bases from J, the junction contained 7 bases not matched to a gene. The CDR3 extends over 12 amino acids. Germline CDR1 is SGHRS and CDR2 is YFSETQ. The CDR3 sequence: CATYRGGQPQHF. Here the CDR3 DNA reads TGCGCCACCTACAGGGGCGGGCAGCCCCAGCATTTT. The full variable domain, rest sourced from reference TRBV5-1 and TRBJ1-5, is KAGVTQTPRYLIKTRGQQVTLSCSPISGHRSVSWYQQTPGQGLQFLFEYFSETQRNKGNFPGRFSGRQFSNSRSEMNVSTLELGDSALYLCATYRGGQPQHFGDGTRLSIL.

The CDR3 DNA sequence: TGTGCCAGCAGCTTGGGGGGATCATACAATGAGCAGTTCTTC. It codes for CASSLGGSYNEQFF. The V gene is TRBV11-3, the J gene TRBJ2-1; D perhaps matches TRBD2 (6 bases). This CDR3 is 14 amino acids long. Germline V gene lookup returns CDR1 SGHNT and CDR2 YENEEA. With 3 bases removed from V and 4 bases from J, the gap between germline ends came to 10 bases. Using reference TRBV11-3 and TRBJ2-1 for the parts outside the CDR3, the full variable domain is EAGVVQSPRYKIIEKKQPVAFWCNPISGHNTLYWYLQNLGQGPELLIRYENEEAVDDSQLPKDRFSAERLKGVDSTLKIQPAELGDSAVYLCASSLGGSYNEQFFGPGTRLTVL.

This chain connects TRBV7-9 to TRBJ1-3; D might be TRBD1 (6 bases). The CDR3 covers 15 residues. Germline CDR1 and CDR2: SEHNR and FQNEAQ (reference sequence). The V end lost 7 bases, the J end lost 0 bases, and 13 bases lay between the germline ends. Here the CDR3 reads CASTLADSSGNTIYF. In DNA, the CDR3 is TGTGCCAGCACCCTAGCGGACAGCTCTGGAAACACCATATATTTT.

The rearrangement joins TRBV27 to TRBJ1-1; D unresolved. This CDR3 spans 12 amino acids. Trimming stripped 9 bases from V and 1 base from J, with 9 bases between. Germline CDR1 is MNHEY and CDR2 is SMNVEV (reference sequence). CDR3 protein: CASWQWNTEAFF. CDR3 in DNA: TGTGCCAGTTGGCAGTGGAACACTGAAGCTTTCTTT.

The genes are TRBV11-2 and TRBJ1-1, with D maybe TRBD1 (5 bases). The length of the CDR3 is 13 residues. V lost 5 bases and J 1 base, leaving 8 bases between the germline ends. The germline V gene encodes CDR1 SGHAT and CDR2 FQNNGV. The CDR3, as DNA: TGTGCCAGCAGCGGTCAGGGGAACACTGAAGCTTTCTTT. It is translated as CASSGQGNTEAFF.

V usage is TRBV4-2 and J usage is TRBJ2-3; 9 nucleotides line up with TRBD2. The V segment lost 2 bases and the J segment 3 bases; nucleotides outside the gene matches: 12. The CDR3 has 18 residues. Germline V gene data show CDR1 as LGHNA and CDR2 as YNFKEQ. The CDR3 reads CASSQIGSSGGSTDTQYF. DNA for the CDR3: TGTGCCAGCAGCCAAATAGGGAGTAGCGGGGGTAGTACAGATACGCAGTATTTT.

The V gene is TRBV27, the J gene TRBJ2-4; TRBD2 matches at 9 bases. Germline V CDR1 and CDR2: MNHEY, SMNVEV (reference sequence). The V and J ends lost 2 bases and 8 bases, in that order; junction bases with no gene match: 4. The CDR3 sequence is 14 residues long. CDR3 protein: CASSLAGGPDIQYF. The CDR3 DNA is TGTGCCAGCAGTTTAGCGGGGGGGCCGGACATTCAGTACTTC.

The chain combines TRBV2 with TRBJ2-2; D gene unclear. Germline CDR1 and CDR2: SNHLY and FYNNEI. The CDR3 sequence is 15 residues long. Deletions cut 3 bases from V and 0 bases from J, with 8 bases between. The CDR3 is CASSESRANTGELFF. DNA of the CDR3: TGTGCCAGCAGTGAGTCACGGGCGAACACCGGGGAGCTGTTTTTT.

The CDR3 region is CASSLTPPCTLVATQYF. The CDR3 nucleotides are TGTGCCAGCAGTTTAACCCCGCCTTGCACGTTAGTTGCTACGCAGTATTTT. The V gene is TRBV28, the J gene TRBJ2-3; D not resolved. This CDR3 is built from 17 residues. V was cut by 2 bases and J by 8 bases, with 23 bases left in between. Per the germline V gene, CDR1 is MDHEN and CDR2 is SYDVKM.

The gene calls are TRBV3-1 (or the pseudogene TRBV3-2) and TRBJ2-7; D perhaps matches TRBD1 (5 bases). Deletions cut 4 bases from V and 3 bases from J, with 16 bases between. The CDR3 consists of 15 residues. The V gene's germline CDR1 is LGHDT and CDR2 YNNKEL (reference sequence). The DNA of the CDR3 is TGTGCCAGCAGCCCGGCCAGGGCCGATGACTACGAGCAGTACTTC. This encodes CASSPARADDYEQYF.